Below are 22 T cell receptor beta chains sequenced from a single sample in a study of T cells after yellow fever vaccination. TCRdb recomputed calls from the 5' RACE reads with MiXCR, one row per CDR3 protein. Among roughly 350,000 distinct CDR3 sequences listed, roughly 4% were seen once. Sequenced here: PBMCs, sampled 5 days after the yellow fever booster vaccination. These receptors all stem from a man between 18 and 29 years old who received the YFV17D yellow fever vaccine.

This clonotype has a handful of counts. The rearrangement links TRBV2 to TRBJ2-7; unclear D gene. From germline, CDR1 is SNHLY and CDR2 FYNNEI. The CDR3 has 12 residues. Trimming took 2 bases from V and 3 from J, leaving 5 bases between them. CDR3 DNA sequence: TGTGCCAGCAGTGAACAGCACTACGAGCAGTACGTC. This encodes CASSEQHYEQYV.

This clonotype has just a few counts. V usage is TRBV5-5 and J usage is TRBJ1-1; D is unresolved. Germline CDR1 SGHKS, CDR2 YYEKEE (reference sequence). This CDR3 is built from 13 residues. Deletions cut 4 bases from V and 1 base from J, with 8 bases between. The CDR3, as DNA: TGTGCCAGCAGCGAACGACCGAACACTGAAGCTTTCTTT. This codes for CASSERPNTEAFF.

The chain employs TRBV5-1 and TRBJ2-5; 8 bases fit TRBD1. V trimming: 0 bases; J trimming: 6 bases; junction bases outside the gene matches: 7. CDR1 and CDR2 from the germline V gene are SGHRS and YFSETQ. The CDR3 is 15 amino acids. DNA for the CDR3: TGCGCCAGCAGCTTGGATTGGACAGGGCAAAAGACCCAGTACTTC. Residues: CASSLDWTGQKTQYF.

This clonotype was counted only a few times. The chain combines TRBV4-3 with TRBJ1-4; D perhaps matches TRBD1 (5 bases). The CDR3 is 15 residues long. Germline V CDR1 and CDR2: LGHNA, YSLEER. V gave up 2 bases and J gave up 3 bases, with 10 bases separating them. The CDR3 DNA is TGCGCCAGCAGCCAATTTGCAGGGCCTAATGAAAAACTGTTTTTT. Translation: CASSQFAGPNEKLFF.

This clonotype was detected a few times. The J gene is TRBJ2-4, the V gene TRBV15; TRBD1 or TRBD2 may be the D gene (6 bases each). This CDR3 region has 15 residues. CDR1 is LNHNV and CDR2 is YYDKDF in the germline V gene (reference sequence). Trimming took off 1 base at V and 7 bases at J, with 14 bases between the two ends. As DNA, the CDR3 is TGTGCCACCAGCAGAGGGGCGGGGACACTCAACATTCAGTACTTC. Protein product: CATSRGAGTLNIQYF. The complete variable domain, with remaining parts taken from reference TRBV15 and TRBJ2-4, reads DAMVIQNPRYQVTQFGKPVTLSCSQTLNHNVMYWYQQKSSQAPKLLFHYYDKDFNNEADTPDNFQSRRPNTSFCFLDIRSPGLGDTAMYLCATSRGAGTLNIQYFGAGTRLSVL.

This clonotype was seen many times. For the CDR3, the DNA is TGCGCCAGCAGCCGGGACCAAAAGTTGGAGCAGTACTTC. Residues: CASSRDQKLEQYF. This sequence joins TRBV5-1 and TRBJ2-7; D may be TRBD1 or TRBD2 (5 bases each). V was clipped by 4 bases and J by 7 bases, with 15 bases between them. This CDR3 has 13 amino acids. CDR1 and CDR2 from the germline V gene are SGHRS and YFSETQ.

CDR3 in amino acids: CASSLDLQGGREQFF. CDR3 sequence (DNA): TGTGCCAGCAGCTTGGATCTTCAGGGAGGCCGTGAGCAGTTCTTC. The chain joins TRBV5-4 to TRBJ2-1, with a weak D call TRBD2 (6 bases). Germline values: CDR1 SGHNT, CDR2 YYREEE (reference sequence). The CDR3 consists of 15 residues. V lost 0 bases and J lost 9, with 16 bases in between.

This clonotype was seen repeatedly, ten times or more. The rearrangement joins TRBV7-2 to TRBJ2-2; 12 nucleotides agree with TRBD2. This CDR3 has 16 residues. The junction had 8 bases not matched to a gene; V was cut back by 4 bases and J by 8 bases. Germline lookup yields CDR1 SGHTA and CDR2 FQGNSA. Here the CDR3 reads CASSSSSGGALGELFF. CDR3 nucleotide sequence: TGTGCCAGCAGCTCATCTAGCGGGGGGGCCCTTGGGGAGCTGTTTTTT.

This clonotype was counted at least ten times. The rearrangement links TRBV6-5 to TRBJ2-2; D remains unclear. Trimming left V 5 bases short and J 4 bases short, with 17 bases between. The CDR3 runs to 16 residues. The germline CDR1 and CDR2 sequences are MNHEY and SVGAGI. The CDR3 reads CASSLIGRKRTGELFF. In DNA form, the CDR3 reads TGTGCCAGCAGTCTCATCGGACGGAAGCGCACCGGGGAGCTGTTTTTT.

This clonotype was found many times. This sequence joins TRBV5-5 and TRBJ1-1; D unresolved. The CDR3 runs to 17 residues. Germline CDR1 reads SGHKS; CDR2 reads YYEKEE (reference sequence). V lost 0 bases to trimming and J lost 4 bases, with 19 bases between them. The CDR3 nucleotides are TGTGCCAGCAGCTTGGCCTCGGGCCCCGGGGAGGTCACTGAAGCTTTCTTT. The encoded protein is CASSLASGPGEVTEAFF.

The chain uses TRBV20-1 and TRBJ1-3; D uncertain. Looked up from germline, CDR1 is DFQATT and CDR2 is SNEGSKA (reference sequence). Trimming cost V 0 bases and J 1 base, with 10 bases left between them. CDR3 length: 15 amino acids. CDR3: CSARDSASSGNTIYF. The CDR3 DNA reads TGCAGTGCTAGAGACAGCGCTAGTTCTGGAAACACCATATATTTT.

This clonotype was recorded at least ten times. The rearrangement uses TRBV7-9 and TRBJ2-7; 10 nucleotides line up with TRBD2. After removal of 4 bases from V and 2 bases from J, the junction contained 5 bases not matched to a gene. Germline V gene lookup returns CDR1 SEHNR and CDR2 FQNEAQ (reference sequence). There are 15 residues in the CDR3. For the CDR3, the DNA is TGTGCCAGCAGCTCCCTAGCGGGGGCGGCCTACGAGCAGTACTTC. Protein product: CASSSLAGAAYEQYF.

This clonotype has at least ten counts. The chain links TRBV5-5 to TRBJ2-3, with D unclear. The length of the CDR3 is 15 residues. CDR1 is SGHKS, CDR2 YYEKEE, per germline (reference sequence). V dropped 3 bases and J dropped 4 bases, with 15 bases sitting between them. The CDR3: CASSSLLRTADTQYF. CDR3 bases: TGTGCCAGCAGCTCCTTACTCCGAACGGCAGATACGCAGTATTTT.

This clonotype showed up many times. The chain links TRBV7-2 to TRBJ2-3, with 10 bases matching TRBD2. CDR1 SGHTA and CDR2 FQGNSA come from the germline V gene. This CDR3 contains 16 residues. V trimming: 1 base; J trimming: 1 base; junction bases outside the gene matches: 2. The CDR3 region has the DNA TGTGCCAGCAGCTTAGTAGCGGGGGGCCGCACAGATACGCAGTATTTT. It codes for CASSLVAGGRTDTQYF.

The J gene is TRBJ2-7, the V gene TRBV7-8; D is uncertain. V lost 2 bases and J 3 bases, leaving 14 bases between the germline ends. Germline V CDR1 and CDR2: SGHVS, FQNEAQ. The CDR3 sequence is 15 residues long. The CDR3 region has the DNA TGTGCCAGCAGCTTAATTAGGGCCGCCCTCTACGAGCAGTACGTC. Translated: CASSLIRAALYEQYV.

This clonotype appeared many times. This sequence joins TRBV5-5 and TRBJ1-5, with 8 bases that match TRBD1. V lost 4 bases to trimming and J lost 2 bases; unmatched junction nucleotides: 2. The CDR3 is 14 residues long. Germline CDR1 is SGHKS and CDR2 is YYEKEE (reference sequence). As DNA, the CDR3 is TGTGCCAGCAGCCCGACAGGGGGCAATCAGCCCCAGCATTTT. It specifies CASSPTGGNQPQHF.

The CDR3 protein is CASSPDARGSTDTQYF. The DNA of the CDR3 is TGTGCCAGCAGCCCCGACGCGCGGGGGAGCACAGATACGCAGTATTTT. The J gene is TRBJ2-3, the V gene TRBV7-2; TRBD2 aligns across 7 bases. The CDR3 sequence is 16 residues long. Germline V gene data show CDR1 as SGHTA and CDR2 as FQGNSA. The ends lost 5 bases at V and 0 bases at J; junction bases unmatched: 8.

This clonotype was seen more than once but under ten times. The chain links TRBV20-1 to TRBJ2-3, with 9 bases fitting TRBD1. V trimming: 6 bases; J trimming: 4 bases; junction bases outside the gene matches: 8. CDR1 and CDR2 from the germline V gene are DFQATT and SNEGSKA (reference sequence). The CDR3 length is 14 residues. The CDR3 DNA reads TGCAGTGCAGAGGGACAGGGTAACGCAGATACGCAGTATTTT. This sequence encodes CSAEGQGNADTQYF.

This clonotype was picked up a small number of times. The CDR3 here is CASSPTTRDTGELFF. DNA for the CDR3: TGCGCCAGCAGCCCGACTACACGGGATACCGGGGAGCTGTTTTTT. V and J are TRBV5-1 and TRBJ2-2; D may be TRBD2 (5 bases). Germline-derived CDR1 and CDR2 are SGHRS and YFSETQ. V gave up 4 bases and J gave up 5 bases, with 15 bases separating them. CDR3 size: 15 residues.

The chain has TRBV20-1 and TRBJ1-3, with no clear D. This CDR3 has 14 amino acids. CDR1 is DFQATT and CDR2 is SNEGSKA in the germline V gene (reference sequence). V lost 0 bases, J lost 8 bases, and 14 bases lay in between. CDR3 in DNA: TGCAGTGCTAGAGATTTCGGAGGCCGGGACACCATATATTTT. It encodes CSARDFGGRDTIYF.

The J gene is TRBJ1-5, the V gene TRBV12-3 or TRBV12-4; 8 bases line up with TRBD1. The trim removed 6 bases at V and 7 bases at J, leaving 8 bases unmatched. This CDR3 has 14 residues. DNA of the CDR3: TGTGCCAGCAGCTCACAGGGGGGAGGACAGCCCCAGCATTTT. As protein: CASSSQGGGQPQHF.

This clonotype was seen more than once but under ten times. The chain combines TRBV14 with TRBJ1-2, with a tentative D call TRBD1 (5 bases). V was pared by 4 bases and J by 8 bases, with 20 bases between. This CDR3 has 15 amino acids. Germline CDR1 reads SGHDN; CDR2 reads FVKESK. DNA of the CDR3: TGTGCCAGCAGCCTAAATGGGGCGCAGCTGGCCGGCTACACCTTC. It specifies CASSLNGAQLAGYTF.